Listed below are T cell receptor beta chains from one sample, sequenced in a study of cytomegalovirus exposure and HLA in healthy donors. Produced via immunoSEQ multiplex PCR; TCRdb's table is partial and in-frame only. The table records about 130,000 clones, 94% of them present only once. The sample taken for sequencing was PBMCs. These receptors were obtained from a woman between 18 and 30 years old in good health and CMV-seronegative. Each CDR3 is given with its conserved first and last residue. D genes are given only for firm matches. Expanded clones are given a class, and other clones once, few, many or no size at all.

abundance: once; v_gene: TRBV10-3; j_gene: TRBJ2-7; d_gene: TRBD2; CDR3aa: CAISAPGLAGVEQYF; CDR3nt: TGTGCCATCAGTGCTCCGGGACTAGCGGGAGTCGAGCAGTACTTC
abundance: NA; v_gene: TRBV5-6; j_gene: TRBJ2-3; d_gene: NA; CDR3aa: CASSSSVIYGTDTQYF; CDR3nt: TGTGCCAGCAGCTCTAGCGTGATTTACGGCACAGATACGCAGTATTTT
abundance: NA; v_gene: TRBV27; j_gene: TRBJ2-7; d_gene: NA; CDR3aa: CASSLAPGLGEQYF; CDR3nt: TGTGCCAGCAGTTTGGCCCCAGGGCTGGGCGAGCAGTACTTC
abundance: NA; v_gene: TRBV28; j_gene: TRBJ1-6; d_gene: NA; CDR3aa: CASSFSGVGEDSPLHF; CDR3nt: TGTGCCAGCAGTTTTAGCGGGGTGGGTGAAGATTCACCCCTCCACTTT
abundance: once; v_gene: TRBV28; j_gene: TRBJ1-2; d_gene: NA; CDR3aa: CAARTVANYGYTF; CDR3nt: TGTGCCGCCAGGACAGTCGCTAACTATGGCTACACCTTC
abundance: NA; v_gene: TRBV11-2; j_gene: TRBJ2-7; d_gene: NA; CDR3aa: CASRLSFGADSLGEQYF; CDR3nt: TGTGCCAGCAGACTGTCCTTTGGCGCCGACTCACTCGGCGAGCAGTACTTC
abundance: NA; v_gene: TRBV11-2; j_gene: TRBJ2-6; d_gene: TRBD1; CDR3aa: CASSSRRDRDSGANVLTF; CDR3nt: TGTGCCAGCAGCTCTCGCCGGGACAGGGACTCTGGGGCCAACGTCCTGACTTTC
abundance: NA; v_gene: TRBV30; j_gene: TRBJ2-7; d_gene: TRBD1; CDR3aa: CAWKGQGIMYEQYF; CDR3nt: TGTGCCTGGAAGGGACAGGGAATAATGTACGAGCAGTACTTC
abundance: NA; v_gene: TRBV9; j_gene: TRBJ2-1; d_gene: TRBD2; CDR3aa: CASSPGTTYNEQFF; CDR3nt: TGTGCCAGCAGCCCCGGGACTACCTACAATGAGCAGTTCTTC
abundance: NA; v_gene: TRBV18; j_gene: TRBJ2-6; d_gene: NA; CDR3aa: CASSLTGSGANVLTF; CDR3nt: TGTGCCAGCTCACTCACAGGGTCTGGGGCCAACGTCCTGACTTTC
abundance: NA; v_gene: TRBV14; j_gene: TRBJ1-1; d_gene: NA; CDR3aa: CASSPTRTPTEAFF; CDR3nt: TGTGCCAGCAGCCCCACCCGGACACCCACTGAAGCTTTCTTT
abundance: NA; v_gene: TRBV27; j_gene: TRBJ2-3; d_gene: TRBD1; CDR3aa: CASSFQGARDTQYF; CDR3nt: TGTGCCAGCAGCTTTCAGGGGGCGAGAGATACGCAGTATTTT
abundance: NA; v_gene: TRBV9; j_gene: TRBJ1-2; d_gene: TRBD1; CDR3aa: CASSGDRDGGYTF; CDR3nt: TGTGCCAGCAGCGGAGACAGGGACGGGGGCTACACCTTC
abundance: NA; v_gene: TRBV7-2; j_gene: TRBJ2-1; d_gene: NA; CDR3aa: CASSFTGSYEQFF; CDR3nt: TGTGCCAGCAGCTTTACAGGCAGCTATGAGCAGTTCTTC
abundance: NA; v_gene: TRBV28; j_gene: TRBJ1-5; d_gene: NA; CDR3aa: CASSLYREGASQPQHF; CDR3nt: TGTGCCAGCAGTTTATACAGGGAAGGAGCGAGTCAGCCCCAGCATTTT
abundance: NA; v_gene: TRBV29-1; j_gene: TRBJ1-2; d_gene: TRBD1; CDR3aa: CSAQDRGQNYGYTF; CDR3nt: TGCAGCGCCCAGGACAGGGGGCAAAACTATGGCTACACCTTC
abundance: NA; v_gene: TRBV9; j_gene: TRBJ2-3; d_gene: NA; CDR3aa: CASSVGQGYTDTQYF; CDR3nt: TGTGCCAGCAGCGTAGGCCAGGGGTACACAGATACGCAGTATTTT
abundance: NA; v_gene: TRBV7-9; j_gene: TRBJ2-3; d_gene: TRBD1; CDR3aa: CASSTGTGLSTDTQYF; CDR3nt: TGTGCCAGCAGCACTGGGACAGGACTTTCCACAGATACGCAGTATTTT
abundance: NA; v_gene: TRBV2; j_gene: TRBJ1-2; d_gene: NA; CDR3aa: CASSESQGGSVYGYTF; CDR3nt: TGTGCCAGCAGTGAATCCCAGGGAGGAAGTGTTTATGGCTACACCTTC
abundance: NA; v_gene: TRBV2; j_gene: TRBJ2-1; d_gene: TRBD2; CDR3aa: CASSPTPPSGLYNEQFF; CDR3nt: TGTGCCAGCAGTCCCACCCCCCCTAGCGGATTATACAATGAGCAGTTCTTC
abundance: NA; v_gene: TRBV14; j_gene: TRBJ2-2; d_gene: NA; CDR3aa: CASSQDHTGELFF; CDR3nt: TGTGCCAGCAGCCAAGATCATACCGGGGAGCTGTTTTTT
abundance: NA; v_gene: TRBV6-5; j_gene: TRBJ2-5; d_gene: TRBD2; CDR3aa: CASSWQSGKQETQYF; CDR3nt: TGTGCCAGCAGTTGGCAGAGCGGGAAGCAAGAGACCCAGTACTTC
abundance: few; v_gene: TRBV5-1; j_gene: TRBJ1-5; d_gene: NA; CDR3aa: CASSLQGSSNQPQHF; CDR3nt: TGCGCCAGCAGCTTACAGGGTTCTAGCAATCAGCCCCAGCATTTT
abundance: once; v_gene: TRBV19; j_gene: TRBJ1-2; d_gene: NA; CDR3aa: CASTREGRGYGYTF; CDR3nt: TGTGCCAGTACCCGGGAGGGCAGGGGCTATGGCTACACCTTC
abundance: NA; v_gene: TRBV28; j_gene: TRBJ2-1; d_gene: TRBD1; CDR3aa: CASRMDRDYNEQFF; CDR3nt: TGTGCCAGCAGGATGGACAGGGACTACAATGAGCAGTTCTTC
abundance: NA; v_gene: TRBV7-9; j_gene: TRBJ2-1; d_gene: NA; CDR3aa: CASSSSEYEQFF; CDR3nt: TGTGCCAGCAGCTCTAGCGAGTATGAGCAGTTCTTC
abundance: NA; v_gene: TRBV27; j_gene: TRBJ1-4; d_gene: NA; CDR3aa: CASSFQQGSTNEKLFF; CDR3nt: TGTGCCAGCAGTTTCCAACAGGGATCCACTAATGAAAAACTGTTTTTT
abundance: NA; v_gene: TRBV6-5; j_gene: TRBJ1-3; d_gene: NA; CDR3aa: CASSYMGGGNTIYF; CDR3nt: TGTGCCAGCAGTTACATGGGGGGAGGAAACACCATATATTTT